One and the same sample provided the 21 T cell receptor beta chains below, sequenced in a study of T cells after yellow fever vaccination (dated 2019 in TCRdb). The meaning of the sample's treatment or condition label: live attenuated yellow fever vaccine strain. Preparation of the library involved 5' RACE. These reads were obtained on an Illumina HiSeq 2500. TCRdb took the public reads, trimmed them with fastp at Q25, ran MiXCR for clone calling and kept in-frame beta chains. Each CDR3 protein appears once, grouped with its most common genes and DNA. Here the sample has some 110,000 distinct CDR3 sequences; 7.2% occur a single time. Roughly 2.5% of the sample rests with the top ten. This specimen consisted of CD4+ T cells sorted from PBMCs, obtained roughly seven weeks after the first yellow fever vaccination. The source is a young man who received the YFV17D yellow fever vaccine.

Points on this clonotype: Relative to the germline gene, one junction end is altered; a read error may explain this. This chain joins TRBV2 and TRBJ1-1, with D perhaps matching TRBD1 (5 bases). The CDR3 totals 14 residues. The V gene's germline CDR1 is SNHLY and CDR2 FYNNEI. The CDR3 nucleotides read TGTGCCAGCAAAATCGACAGATTGAACTCTGAAGCTTTCTTT. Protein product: CASKIDRLNSEAFF.

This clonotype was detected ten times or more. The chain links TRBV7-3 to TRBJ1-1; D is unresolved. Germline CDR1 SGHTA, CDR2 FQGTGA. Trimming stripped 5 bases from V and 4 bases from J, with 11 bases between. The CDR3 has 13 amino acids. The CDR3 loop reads CASSRDPRTEAFF. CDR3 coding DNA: TGTGCCAGCAGCCGGGATCCCCGCACTGAAGCTTTCTTT.

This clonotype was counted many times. The DNA for the CDR3 is TGTGCCAGCAGCCAGAGGACAGGGACCGAGCAGTACGTC. Translation gives CASSQRTGTEQYV. The chain has TRBV4-2 and TRBJ2-7, with TRBD1 identical over 8 bases. The V gene's germline CDR1 is LGHNA and CDR2 YNFKEQ. The V and J ends lost 3 bases and 6 bases, in that order; junction bases with no gene match: 4. This CDR3 is built from 13 residues.

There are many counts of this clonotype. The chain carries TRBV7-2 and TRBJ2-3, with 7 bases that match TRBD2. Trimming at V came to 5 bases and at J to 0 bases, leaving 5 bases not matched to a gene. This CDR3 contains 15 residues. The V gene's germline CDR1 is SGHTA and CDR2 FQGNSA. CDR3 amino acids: CASSRQAGSTDTQYF. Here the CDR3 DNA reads TGTGCCAGCAGCCGACAAGCGGGGAGCACAGATACGCAGTATTTT.

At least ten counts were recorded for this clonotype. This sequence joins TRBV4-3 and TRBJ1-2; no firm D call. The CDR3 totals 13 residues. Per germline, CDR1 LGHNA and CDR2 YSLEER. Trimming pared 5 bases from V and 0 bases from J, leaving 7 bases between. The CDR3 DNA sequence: TGCGCCAGCAGCGTCGGGGCTAACTATGGCTACACCTTC. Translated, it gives CASSVGANYGYTF.

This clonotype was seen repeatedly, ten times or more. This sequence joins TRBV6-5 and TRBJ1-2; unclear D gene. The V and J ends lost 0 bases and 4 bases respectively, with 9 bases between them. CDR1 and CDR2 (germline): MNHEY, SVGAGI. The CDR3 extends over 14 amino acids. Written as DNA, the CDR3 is TGTGCCAGCAGTTACTCGTCACAGACCTATGGCTACACCTTC. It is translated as CASSYSSQTYGYTF.

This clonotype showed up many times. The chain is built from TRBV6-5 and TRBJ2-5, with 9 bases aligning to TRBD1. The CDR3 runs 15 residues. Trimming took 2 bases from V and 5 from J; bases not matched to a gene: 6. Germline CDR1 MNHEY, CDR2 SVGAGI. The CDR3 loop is CASSYLQGAGETQYF. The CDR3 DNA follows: TGTGCCAGCAGTTACCTACAGGGGGCGGGGGAGACCCAGTACTTC.

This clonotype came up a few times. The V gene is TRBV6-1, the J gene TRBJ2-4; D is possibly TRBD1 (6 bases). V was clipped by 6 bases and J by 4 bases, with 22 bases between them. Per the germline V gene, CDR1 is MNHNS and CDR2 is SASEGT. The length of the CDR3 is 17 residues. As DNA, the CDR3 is TGTGCCAGCAGGGCCCTCACAGGGTTTATCTCAAAAAACATTCAGTACTTC. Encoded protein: CASRALTGFISKNIQYF.

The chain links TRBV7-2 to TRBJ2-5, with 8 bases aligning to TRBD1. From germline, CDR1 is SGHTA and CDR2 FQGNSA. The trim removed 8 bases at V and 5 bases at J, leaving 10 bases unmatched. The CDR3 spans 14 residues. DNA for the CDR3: TGTGCCAGCGGCCGAAGGACAGGGAGTGAGACCCAGTACTTC. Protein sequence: CASGRRTGSETQYF.

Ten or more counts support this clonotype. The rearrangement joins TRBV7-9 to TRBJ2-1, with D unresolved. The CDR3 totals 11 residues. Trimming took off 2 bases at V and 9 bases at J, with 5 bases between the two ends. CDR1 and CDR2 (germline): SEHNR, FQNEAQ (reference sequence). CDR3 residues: CASSLQSEQFF. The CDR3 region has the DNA TGTGCCAGCAGCTTACAGAGTGAGCAGTTCTTC.

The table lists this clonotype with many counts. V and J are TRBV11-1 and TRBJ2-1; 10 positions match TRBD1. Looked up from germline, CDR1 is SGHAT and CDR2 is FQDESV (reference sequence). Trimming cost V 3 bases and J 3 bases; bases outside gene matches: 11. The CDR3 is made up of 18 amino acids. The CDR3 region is CASSFPKGGQGNYNEQFF. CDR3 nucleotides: TGTGCCAGCAGCTTCCCAAAAGGGGGACAGGGGAACTACAATGAGCAGTTCTTC.

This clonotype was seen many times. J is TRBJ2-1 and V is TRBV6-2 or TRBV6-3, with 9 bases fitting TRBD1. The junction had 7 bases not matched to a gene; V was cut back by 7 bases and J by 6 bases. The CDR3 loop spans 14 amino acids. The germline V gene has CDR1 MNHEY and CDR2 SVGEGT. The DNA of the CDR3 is TGTGCCAGCACTGTGGGACAGGGTGCCAATGAGCAGTTCTTC. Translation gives CASTVGQGANEQFF.

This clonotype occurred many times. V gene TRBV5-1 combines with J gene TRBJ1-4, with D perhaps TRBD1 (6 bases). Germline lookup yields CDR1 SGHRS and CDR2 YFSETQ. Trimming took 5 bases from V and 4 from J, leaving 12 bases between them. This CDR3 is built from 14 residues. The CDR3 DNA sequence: TGCGCCAGCAGGCAGGGGAAGGTTAATGAAAAACTGTTTTTT. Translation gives CASRQGKVNEKLFF.

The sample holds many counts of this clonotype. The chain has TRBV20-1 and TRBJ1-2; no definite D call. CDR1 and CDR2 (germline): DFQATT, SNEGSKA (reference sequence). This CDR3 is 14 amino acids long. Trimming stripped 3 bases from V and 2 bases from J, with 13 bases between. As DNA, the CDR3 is TGCAGTGCTAGGGAGGGTGTCCTCAACTATGGCTACACCTTC. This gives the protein CSAREGVLNYGYTF.

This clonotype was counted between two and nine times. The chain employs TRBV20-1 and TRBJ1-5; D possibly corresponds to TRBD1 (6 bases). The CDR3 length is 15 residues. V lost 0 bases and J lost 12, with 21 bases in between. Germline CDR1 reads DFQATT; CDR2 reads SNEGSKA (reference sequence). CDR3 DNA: TGCAGTGCTAGAGATGTGGTGGGGGCCCGTGGCCACCAGCATTTT. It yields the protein CSARDVVGARGHQHF.

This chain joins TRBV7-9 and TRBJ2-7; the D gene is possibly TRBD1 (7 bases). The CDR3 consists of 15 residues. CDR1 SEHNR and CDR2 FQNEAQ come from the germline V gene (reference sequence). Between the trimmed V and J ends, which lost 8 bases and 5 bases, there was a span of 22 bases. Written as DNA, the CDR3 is TGTGCCAGCGACCGCGGGACAGTTGAGCAGGACGAGCAGTACTTC. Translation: CASDRGTVEQDEQYF.

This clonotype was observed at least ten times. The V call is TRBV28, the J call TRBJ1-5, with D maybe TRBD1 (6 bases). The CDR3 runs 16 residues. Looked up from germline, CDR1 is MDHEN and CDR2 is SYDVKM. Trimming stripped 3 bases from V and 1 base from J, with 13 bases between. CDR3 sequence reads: CASSFQGQGSNQPQHF. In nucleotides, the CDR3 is TGTGCCAGCAGTTTCCAGGGGCAAGGGAGCAATCAGCCCCAGCATTTT.

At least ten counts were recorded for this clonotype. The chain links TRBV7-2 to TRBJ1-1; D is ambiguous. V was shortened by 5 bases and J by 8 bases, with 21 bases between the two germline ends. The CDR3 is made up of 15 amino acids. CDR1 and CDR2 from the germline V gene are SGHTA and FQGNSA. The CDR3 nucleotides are TGTGCCAGCAGCGCCCAGACCGAAAGAGGGTCAGAAGCTTTCTTT. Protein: CASSAQTERGSEAFF.

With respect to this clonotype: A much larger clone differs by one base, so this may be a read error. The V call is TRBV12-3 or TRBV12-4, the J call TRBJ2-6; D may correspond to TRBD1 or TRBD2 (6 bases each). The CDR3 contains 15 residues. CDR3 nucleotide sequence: TGTGCCTGCAGGGGAGGACCGGCCGGGGCCAACGTCCTGACTTTC. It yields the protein CACRGGPAGANVLTF.

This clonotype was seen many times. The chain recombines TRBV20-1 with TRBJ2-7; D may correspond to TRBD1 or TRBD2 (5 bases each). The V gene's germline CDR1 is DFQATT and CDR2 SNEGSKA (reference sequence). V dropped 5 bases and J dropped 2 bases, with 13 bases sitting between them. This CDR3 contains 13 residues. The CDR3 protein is CSAPKRDPYEQYV. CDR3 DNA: TGCAGTGCTCCAAAGAGGGACCCCTACGAGCAGTACGTC.

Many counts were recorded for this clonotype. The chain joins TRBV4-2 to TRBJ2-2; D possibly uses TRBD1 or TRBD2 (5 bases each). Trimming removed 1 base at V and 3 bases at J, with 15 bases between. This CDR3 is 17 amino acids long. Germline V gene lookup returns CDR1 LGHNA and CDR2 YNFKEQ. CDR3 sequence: CASSQAGIAGYTGELFF. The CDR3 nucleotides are TGTGCCAGCAGCCAAGCGGGGATTGCAGGGTACACCGGGGAGCTGTTTTTT.